Below, 21 T cell receptor beta chains from the same sample are listed, as sequenced in a study of T cell responses to AZD1222 COVID-19 vaccine. The protocol was immunoSEQ multiplex PCR, while the TCRdb copy is restricted to in-frame clones and leaves out a portion. The sample lists some 81,000 clones; about nine tenths were seen once. The sample here was peripheral blood, taken 28 days after the second AZD1222 dose. These receptors were collected from an adult who received the AZD1222 COVID-19 vaccine.

This chain links TRBV13 with TRBJ1-1; D is unresolved. The CDR3 totals 12 residues. CDR1 PRHDT and CDR2 FYEKMQ come from the germline V gene (reference sequence). Deletions cut 3 bases from V and 10 bases from J, with 12 bases between. The chain's CDR3 is CASSFRHLGAFF. The CDR3 nucleotides read TGTGCCAGCAGCTTCCGGCACCTCGGAGCTTTCTTT.

This chain links TRBV28 with TRBJ2-2; TRBD1 is a possible D gene (6 bases). V was trimmed by 5 bases and J by 9 bases, leaving 16 bases between them. CDR3 length: 14 residues. The germline V gene encodes CDR1 MDHEN and CDR2 SYDVKM. The CDR3 DNA sequence: TGTGCCAGCAGTCCCAGTACAGGGCCCCGGGAGCTGTTTTTT. This codes for CASSPSTGPRELFF.

The chain uses TRBV30 and TRBJ1-4; D gene uncertain. CDR1 and CDR2 (germline): GTSNPN, SVGIG (reference sequence). The CDR3 is 14 amino acids. Between the trimmed V and J ends, which lost 3 bases and 5 bases, there was a span of 13 bases. In DNA form, the CDR3 reads TGTGCCTGGAGCCCCGGCAGTCCGAATGAAAAACTGTTTTTT. This gives the protein CAWSPGSPNEKLFF.

The CDR3 loop reads CATSRGRGGTGEKLFF. CDR3 in DNA: TGTGCCACCAGCAGAGGAAGGGGCGGGACAGGTGAAAAACTGTTTTTT. The chain carries TRBV15 and TRBJ1-4, with 8 bases fitting TRBD1. Germline assignment: CDR1 LNHNV and CDR2 YYDKDF (reference sequence). J was trimmed by 7 bases and V by 1 base; bases with no gene match: 8. The CDR3 has 16 amino acids.

This chain connects TRBV5-4 to TRBJ2-1; D remains ambiguous. The V end lost 2 bases, the J end lost 10 bases, and 10 bases lay between the germline ends. Germline CDR1 SGHNT, CDR2 YYREEE (reference sequence). The CDR3 runs 12 residues. The CDR3 loop is CASSFFVSEQFF. The CDR3 DNA reads TGTGCCAGCAGCTTCTTTGTCTCGGAGCAGTTCTTC.

V is TRBV4-1 and J is TRBJ2-1, with TRBD1 matching 8 bases. This CDR3 region has 15 residues. V shed 4 bases, J shed 4 bases, and the junction held 6 bases outside the gene matches. Per the germline V gene, CDR1 is MGHRA and CDR2 is YSYEKL. CDR3 residues: CASSPGQGPYNEQFF. CDR3 nucleotides: TGCGCCAGCAGCCCCGGACAGGGACCATACAATGAGCAGTTCTTC.

This clone was seen only a few times. The V and J genes are TRBV11-2 and TRBJ2-7, with D perhaps matching TRBD2 (5 bases). The germline CDR1 and CDR2 sequences are SGHAT and FQNNGV. The CDR3 runs 13 residues. Trimming shortened V by 0 bases and J by 5 bases, and 8 bases separated the two germline ends. The CDR3 sequence: CASSLDIGDEQYF. CDR3 nucleotide sequence: TGTGCCAGCAGCTTAGATATCGGGGACGAGCAGTACTTC.

The chain employs TRBV29-1 and TRBJ1-2; D gene uncertain. The germline CDR1 and CDR2 sequences are SQVTM and ANQGSEA. Trimming left V 3 bases short and J 4 bases short, with 12 bases between. The CDR3 totals 13 residues. CDR3 DNA: TGCAGCGTTGACATTGGGCAGCGCTATGGCTACACCTTC. Translating gives CSVDIGQRYGYTF.

The sample holds one count of this clone. This chain connects TRBV7-8 to TRBJ2-7; the match to TRBD1 covers 10 bases. The V segment lost 3 bases and the J segment 0 bases; nucleotides outside the gene matches: 2. The germline CDR1 and CDR2 sequences are SGHVS and FQNEAQ. The CDR3 covers 15 residues. The CDR3 here is CASSFDRGRSYEQYF. Here the CDR3 DNA reads TGTGCCAGCAGCTTCGACAGGGGGCGCTCCTACGAGCAGTACTTC.

This chain joins TRBV6-1 and TRBJ2-1; 7 bases fit TRBD1. The CDR3 has 15 amino acids. Germline CDR1 reads MNHNS; CDR2 reads SASEGT. The V segment lost 2 bases and the J segment 2 bases; nucleotides outside the gene matches: 3. CDR3 in DNA: TGTGCCAGCAGTGAAAACAGGGGTGCCTACAATGAGCAGTTCTTC. Its translation: CASSENRGAYNEQFF.

J is TRBJ1-4 and V is TRBV7-9; D gene uncertain. Trimming left V 2 bases short and J 0 bases short, with 10 bases between. Germline CDR1 and CDR2: SEHNR and FQNEAQ (reference sequence). This CDR3 comprises 16 residues. This CDR3 is CASSLRRPPTNEKLFF. The CDR3 nucleotides read TGTGCCAGCAGCTTACGCCGACCTCCAACTAATGAAAAACTGTTTTTT.

This clone was observed a single time. The chain combines TRBV11-2 with TRBJ2-1; 7 nucleotides match TRBD2. The CDR3 is 17 amino acids. Unmatched junction bases numbered 19, after V lost 4 bases and J lost 10 bases. The germline V gene encodes CDR1 SGHAT and CDR2 FQNNGV. This CDR3 is CASSSSLQRGALKEQFF. DNA of the CDR3: TGTGCCAGCAGCTCAAGCCTCCAGCGGGGAGCTTTAAAAGAGCAGTTCTTC.

The CDR3 coding sequence is TGTGCCAGCCCTCCCCGGGGCCAGGCAGGCTACAATGAGCAGTTCTTC. Residues: CASPPRGQAGYNEQFF. The chain has TRBV28 and TRBJ2-1; D is perhaps TRBD1 or TRBD2 (5 bases each). The CDR3 extends over 16 amino acids. Looked up from germline, CDR1 is MDHEN and CDR2 is SYDVKM. The V and J ends lost 8 bases and 3 bases respectively, with 20 bases between them.

This chain joins TRBV18 and TRBJ1-4; a possible D gene is TRBD1 (6 bases). Germline lookup yields CDR1 KGHSH and CDR2 LQKENI. This CDR3 region has 13 residues. Trimming took off 3 bases at V and 6 bases at J, with 8 bases between the two ends. The CDR3 loop reads CASSPGGDEKLFF. The CDR3, as DNA: TGTGCCAGCTCACCTGGGGGCGATGAAAAACTGTTTTTT.

The chain carries TRBV7-8 and TRBJ1-2; D might be TRBD1 (6 bases). Trimming took off 5 bases at V and 8 bases at J, with 18 bases between the two ends. CDR3 length: 14 residues. Germline V gene sequence: CDR1 SGHVS, CDR2 FQNEAQ. The DNA of the CDR3 is TGTGCCAGCAGCCGCCGTGAGGGGGAAGGAGGCTACACCTTC. It translates to CASSRREGEGGYTF.

This chain connects TRBV2 to TRBJ1-6, with D unresolved. Trimming removed 6 bases from V and 9 bases from J, with 12 bases in between. The CDR3 totals 13 residues. Per the germline V gene, CDR1 is SNHLY and CDR2 is FYNNEI. This CDR3 reads CASRSDRGSPLHF. CDR3 DNA sequence: TGTGCCAGCAGGAGTGACCGCGGTTCACCCCTCCACTTT.

V gene TRBV6-5 combines with J gene TRBJ1-4; perhaps TRBD1 as D (6 bases). V was clipped by 4 bases and J by 7 bases, with 19 bases between them. Germline loops: CDR1 MNHEY, CDR2 SVGAGI. CDR3 length: 16 residues. In DNA form, the CDR3 reads TGTGCCAGCAGTTCCTTGGGGGGGCGCAGGGGTGAAAAACTGTTTTTT. Its protein product is CASSSLGGRRGEKLFF.

The chain uses TRBV27 and TRBJ1-1, with 9 bases that match TRBD1. V dropped 4 bases and J dropped 3; count of bases not matched to a gene: 12. This CDR3 contains 17 residues. Germline V CDR1 and CDR2: MNHEY, SMNVEV (reference sequence). The CDR3 region is CASSSSPGTGFDTEAFF. Written as DNA, the CDR3 is TGTGCCAGCAGTTCCTCCCCAGGGACAGGGTTTGACACTGAAGCTTTCTTT.

The rearrangement joins TRBV10-1 to TRBJ2-2, with 9 positions matching TRBD2. Per germline, CDR1 WNHNN and CDR2 SYGVQD (reference sequence). Unmatched junction bases numbered 3, after V lost 4 bases and J lost 0 bases. The CDR3 is 16 residues long. CDR3 sequence reads: CASSGIAGANTGELFF. As DNA, the CDR3 is TGCGCCAGCAGTGGGATAGCGGGGGCGAACACCGGGGAGCTGTTTTTT.

This rearrangement joins TRBV5-1 to TRBJ1-3; TRBD1 aligns across 8 bases. This CDR3 is built from 16 residues. Germline values: CDR1 SGHRS, CDR2 YFSETQ. Germline trimming cut 2 bases from V and 3 bases from J; bases unmatched to any gene: 7. CDR3 sequence reads: CASSLRTGSFGNTIYF. Written as DNA, the CDR3 is TGCGCCAGCAGCTTAAGGACAGGGTCTTTTGGAAACACCATATATTTT.

This rearrangement joins TRBV5-1 to TRBJ2-1, with 11 bases aligning to TRBD2. CDR3 length: 16 amino acids. V was pared by 4 bases and J by 10 bases, with 13 bases of the junction left unmatched. From germline, CDR1 is SGHRS and CDR2 YFSETQ. This CDR3 reads CASSAKLLAGVGEQFF. The CDR3 DNA reads TGCGCCAGCAGCGCTAAGCTACTAGCGGGAGTGGGAGAGCAGTTCTTC.